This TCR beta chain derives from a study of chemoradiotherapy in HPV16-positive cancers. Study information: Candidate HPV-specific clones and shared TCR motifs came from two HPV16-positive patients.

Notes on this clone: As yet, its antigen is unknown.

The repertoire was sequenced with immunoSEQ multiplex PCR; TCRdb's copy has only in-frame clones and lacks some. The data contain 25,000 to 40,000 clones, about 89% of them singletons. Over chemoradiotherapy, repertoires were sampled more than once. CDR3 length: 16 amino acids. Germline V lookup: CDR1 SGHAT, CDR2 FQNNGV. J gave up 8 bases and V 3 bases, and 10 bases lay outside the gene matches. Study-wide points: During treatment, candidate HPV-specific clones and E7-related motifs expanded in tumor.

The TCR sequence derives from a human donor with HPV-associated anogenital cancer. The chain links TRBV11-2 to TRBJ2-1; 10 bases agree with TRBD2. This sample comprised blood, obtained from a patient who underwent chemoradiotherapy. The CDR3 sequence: CASSFRKRGGMDEQFF. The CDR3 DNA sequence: TGTGCCAGCAGCTTTCGAAAGCGGGGGGGTATGGATGAGCAGTTCTTC.